A selection of T cell receptor beta chains follows, all from one sample in a study of beta chain features in type 1 diabetes. Measured with immunoSEQ multiplex PCR; TCRdb has only the in-frame clones, and not every one. The data contain almost 350,000 clones, about 20% of them seen just once; the ten biggest clones take up roughly 0.045%. Sequenced material: naive CD4+ T cells from blood. Receptors originate from a woman aged 18-30 years in good health. Both conserved end residues are part of each CDR3. Each record gives: D gene, clone size, J gene, V gene, CDR3 DNA, CDR3 protein. D genes are given only for firm matches. The size field is filled for only some rows; it gives once, few, many or a size class.

>.|.|TRBJ1-1|TRBV30
TGTGCCGGGGCTGCCTTCGGCACTGAAGCTTTCTTT
CAGAAFGTEAFF
>.|few|TRBJ2-1|TRBV5-1
TGCGCCAGCAGCGTAACGGGAGTCTCCTACAATGAGCAGTTCTTC
CASSVTGVSYNEQFF
>.|few|TRBJ2-1|TRBV18
TGTGCCAGCTCACCACGGGGAGACAATGAGCAGTTCTTC
CASSPRGDNEQFF
>.|.|TRBJ2-2|TRBV5-1
TGCGCCAGCAGCTTGAGGGACTCTAACACCGGGGAGCTGTTTTTT
CASSLRDSNTGELFF
>.|once|TRBJ2-7|TRBV5-1
TGCGCCAGCAGCCTTGAAGGAGGCGGGTACGAGCAGTACTTC
CASSLEGGGYEQYF
>TRBD1|few|TRBJ1-2|TRBV9
TGTGCCAGCAGCGTTGGTTCCGGACAGGGGGATGGCTACACCTTC
CASSVGSGQGDGYTF
>.|few|TRBJ2-7|TRBV18
TGTGCCAGCTCACCAGAAACTAGCAGCCTCTACGAGCAGTACTTC
CASSPETSSLYEQYF
>.|.|TRBJ1-1|TRBV5-1
TGCGCCAGCGTTGACGAAGGGGTGGACACTGAAGCTTTCTTT
CASVDEGVDTEAFF
>.|.|TRBJ2-7|TRBV7-3
TGTGCCAGCAGCTTAACGATTCGTATCGGCTACGAGCAGTACTTC
CASSLTIRIGYEQYF
>.|few|TRBJ2-3|TRBV7-9
TGTGCCAGCAGCTTACAGGGTCCAGTTACGCAGTATTTT
CASSLQGPVTQYF
>TRBD2|few|TRBJ2-7|TRBV7-2
TGTGCCAGCAGCTTGGCCAGCGGGGGTGCCTACGAGCAGTACTTC
CASSLASGGAYEQYF
>.|few|TRBJ1-3|TRBV29-1
TGCAGCGTTGGGGGGGGGCTGATGTCTGGAAACACCATATATTTT
CSVGGGLMSGNTIYF
>.|few|TRBJ2-4|TRBV9
TGTGCCAGCAGCGTTACCCCGACATTAGCCAAAAACATTCAGTACTTC
CASSVTPTLAKNIQYF
>.|.|TRBJ2-5|TRBV18
TGTGCCAGCTCCTTATCGGACCAAGAGACCCAGTACTTC
CASSLSDQETQYF
>.|.|TRBJ2-3|TRBV2
TGTGCCAGCAGACAGGTTACGCAGTATTTT
CASRQVTQYF
>.|.|TRBJ2-7|TRBV11-2
TGTGCCAGCAGCTTAACGAGGACTCACCACTACGAGCAGTACTTC
CASSLTRTHHYEQYF
>TRBD2|.|TRBJ2-3|TRBV11-2
TGTGCCAGCAGCTTACTAGCGGGAGGAATAGATACGCAGTATTTT
CASSLLAGGIDTQYF
>TRBD1|few|TRBJ1-1|TRBV23-1
TGCGCCAGCATTTTACAGGGGACTGAAGCTTTCTTT
CASILQGTEAFF
>TRBD1|few|TRBJ1-1|TRBV5-1
TGCGCCAGCAGCTGGGGGACAGGGAATCCTGAAGCTTTCTTT
CASSWGTGNPEAFF
>TRBD2|.|TRBJ2-5|TRBV14
TGTGCCAGCAGCCTTGCAGCGGGGGAAGAGACCCAGTACTTC
CASSLAAGEETQYF
>.|few|TRBJ1-2|TRBV19
TGTGCCAGCACACCCCTCGGCAGGGGATATGGCTACACCTTC
CASTPLGRGYGYTF
>.|few|TRBJ1-5|TRBV11-2
TGTGCCAGCAGCTCCCAGGGCGATCAGCCCCAGCATTTT
CASSSQGDQPQHF
>.|few|TRBJ2-7|TRBV21-1
TGTGCCAGCAGCAAAACCAACTGTCACTACGAGCAGTACTTC
CASSKTNCHYEQYF
>.|few|TRBJ1-1|TRBV30
TGTGCCTTGGGGCACCTAGAAGCTTTCTTT
CALGHLEAFF
>TRBD1|few|TRBJ2-1|TRBV7-9
TGTGCCAGCAGCTCCACGGGACAGGGGTTCTCCTACAATGAGCAGTTCTTC
CASSSTGQGFSYNEQFF
>.|.|TRBJ1-4|TRBV7-2
TGTGCCAGCAGTACGCCAGGGTGGGGTGAAAAACTGTTTTTT
CASSTPGWGEKLFF
>.|few|TRBJ1-2|TRBV2
TGTGCCAGCAGTGAAGCGCTTGGAGTAAACTATGGCTACACCTTC
CASSEALGVNYGYTF
>TRBD1|.|TRBJ1-1|TRBV2
TGTGCCAGCAGCCCTCCGGGACAGCGAATGAACACTGAAGCTTTCTTT
CASSPPGQRMNTEAFF